This T cell receptor beta chain is drawn from a study of human T cells and chemical hapten exposure. Overall study findings and caveats: Controls formed significantly fewer large CDR3 similarity clusters than expanded TCRs did. TCRs at high frequency, those above 1 in 1000, did not change with DPC sensitization.

Time point defined: patch test 1, 2 weeks after DPC sensitization. Treatment specified: therapeutic diphenylcyclopropenone sensitization with weekly scalp DPC. A single record per CDR3 protein comes from TCRdb applying MiXCR to the RACE reads. The table has some 87,000 distinct CDR3 sequences, around 10% seen once. The CDR3 totals 13 residues. Trimming left V 1 base short and J 6 bases short, with 10 bases between. Germline CDR1 and CDR2: LGHDT and YNNKEL (reference sequence). This clonotype was detected a few times. Its antigen is not known. The receptor's source is a woman aged 45-65 years with alopecia areata. Some clones in this sample may be carry-over from other donors' samples. The starting material was whole blood, obtained in connection with sensitization to the hapten diphenylcyclopropenone (DPC). The chain carries TRBV3-1 and TRBJ2-7, with D tentatively TRBD2 (5 bases). The CDR3 DNA is TGTGCCAGCAGCCAAGTTCCGGGGTCCGAGCAGTACTTC. It codes for CASSQVPGSEQYF.